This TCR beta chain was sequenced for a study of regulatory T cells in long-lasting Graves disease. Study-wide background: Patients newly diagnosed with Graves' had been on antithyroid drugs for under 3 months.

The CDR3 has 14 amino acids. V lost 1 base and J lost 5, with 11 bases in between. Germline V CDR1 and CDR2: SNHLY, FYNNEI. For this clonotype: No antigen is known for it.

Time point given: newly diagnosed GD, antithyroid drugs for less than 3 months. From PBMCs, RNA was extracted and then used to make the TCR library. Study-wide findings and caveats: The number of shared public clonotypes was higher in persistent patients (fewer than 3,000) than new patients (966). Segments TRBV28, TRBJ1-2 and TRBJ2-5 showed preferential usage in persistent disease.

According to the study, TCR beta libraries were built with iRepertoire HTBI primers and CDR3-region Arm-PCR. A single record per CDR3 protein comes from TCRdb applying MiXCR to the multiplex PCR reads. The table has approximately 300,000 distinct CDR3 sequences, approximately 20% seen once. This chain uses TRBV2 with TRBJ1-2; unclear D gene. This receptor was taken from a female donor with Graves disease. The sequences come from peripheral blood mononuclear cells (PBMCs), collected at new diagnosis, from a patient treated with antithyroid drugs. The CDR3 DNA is TGTGCCAGCAGTGAAGACTATAAACCGTATGGCTACACCTTC. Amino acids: CASSEDYKPYGYTF.